This T cell receptor (beta chain) was observed in a study of blood T cell repertoires in COVID-19. Study-level information: Collection of acute and convalescent COVID-19 samples took place in the United States, Italy and Spain. In each case, the material was cDNA or gDNA derived from T cells, B-cell-depleted T cells, or PBMCs.

V dropped 1 base and J dropped 7; count of bases not matched to a gene: 6. The germline gives CDR1 SGHTA, CDR2 FQGNSA. This CDR3 contains 14 residues. In the original workflow: Amplification of reference gene primers provided the estimated nucleated cell counts. TCRdb's copy holds only in-frame clones and misses some; the assay was immunoSEQ multiplex PCR. The V and J calls and clone size come from that table; D and trimming were worked out from the DNA. The table records 300,000 or so clones, about four fifths of them present only once. The TCR originated in a woman aged 50 to 65 with acute or convalescent COVID-19. The chain has TRBV7-2 and TRBJ2-7; 8 bases fit TRBD2. The sequenced sample consisted of peripheral blood. CDR3 in amino acids: CASSLVGLAGEQYF. In nucleotides, the CDR3 is TGTGCCAGCAGCTTAGTTGGGCTAGCGGGTGAGCAGTACTTC.